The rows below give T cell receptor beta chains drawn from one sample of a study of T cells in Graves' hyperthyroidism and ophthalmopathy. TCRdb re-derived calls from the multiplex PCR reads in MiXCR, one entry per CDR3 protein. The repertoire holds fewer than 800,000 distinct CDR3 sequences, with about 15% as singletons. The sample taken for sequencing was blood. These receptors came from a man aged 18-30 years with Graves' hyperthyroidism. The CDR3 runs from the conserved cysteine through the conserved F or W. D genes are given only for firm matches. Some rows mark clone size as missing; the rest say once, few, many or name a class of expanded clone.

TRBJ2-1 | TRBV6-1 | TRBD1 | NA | TGTGCCAGCATGACAGGGATCCTCAATGAGCAGTTCTTC | CASMTGILNEQFF
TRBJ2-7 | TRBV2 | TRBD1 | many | TGTGCCAGCAGTACCGAGACAGGGCTGAAGCAGTACTTC | CASSTETGLKQYF
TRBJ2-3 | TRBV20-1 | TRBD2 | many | TGCAGTGCTAGTCCAGGACTAGCGGGAGGAAGCACAGATACGCAGTATTTT | CSASPGLAGGSTDTQYF
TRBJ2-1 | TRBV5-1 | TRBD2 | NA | TGCGCCAGCCGAATACTAGCGGGAGTTGGCAATGAGCAGTTCTTC | CASRILAGVGNEQFF
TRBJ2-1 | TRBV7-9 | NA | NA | TGTGCCAGCAGTTGGGGGCGTGAGCAGTTCTTC | CASSWGREQFF
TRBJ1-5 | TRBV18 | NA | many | TGTGCCAGCTCACTAAACCAGGGAAATCAGCCCCAGCATTTT | CASSLNQGNQPQHF
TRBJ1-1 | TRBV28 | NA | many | TGTGCCAGCAGTTTATTGGGGAACACTGAAGCTTTCTTT | CASSLLGNTEAFF
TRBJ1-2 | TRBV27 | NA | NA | TGTGCCAGCAGTTTATCAGCGACATCTGGATACTATGGCTACACCTTC | CASSLSATSGYYGYTF
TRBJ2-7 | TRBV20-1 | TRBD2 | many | TGCAGTGCGGCCATCAGCGGGAGGGTCCCCTACGAGCAGTACTTC | CSAAISGRVPYEQYF
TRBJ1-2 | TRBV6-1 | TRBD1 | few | TGTGCCAGCAGTCCCCGAACCCCGGGACAGGGGGCAAGAGGCTACACCTTC | CASSPRTPGQGARGYTF
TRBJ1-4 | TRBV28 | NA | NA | TGTGCCAGTAGGGACGTTACAACTAATGAAAAACTGTTTTTT | CASRDVTTNEKLFF
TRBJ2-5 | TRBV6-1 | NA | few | TGTGCCAGCAGTGAACTGAGGGGCTGGGAGACCCAGTACTTC | CASSELRGWETQYF
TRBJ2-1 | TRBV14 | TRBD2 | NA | TGTGCCAGCAGCCCGGGACTAACAGTCGTCGGTGAGCAGTTCTTC | CASSPGLTVVGEQFF
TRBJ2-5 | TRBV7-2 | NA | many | TGTGCCAGCAGCTTAGATCTCTGGGCAGGGGAGACCCAGTACTTC | CASSLDLWAGETQYF
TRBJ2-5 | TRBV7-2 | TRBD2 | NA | TGTGCCAGCAGCTTAGCGCGGGAGGACGAGACCCAGTACTTC | CASSLAREDETQYF
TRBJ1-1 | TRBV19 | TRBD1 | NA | TGTGCCAGTAGTATAAGGGCTCAGGGGGCTGAAGCTTTCTTT | CASSIRAQGAEAFF
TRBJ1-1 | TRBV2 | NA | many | TGTGCCAGCAGTGTGGGGGCACAGGGTTTGAACACTGAAGCTTTCTTT | CASSVGAQGLNTEAFF
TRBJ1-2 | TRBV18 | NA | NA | TGTGCCAGCTCTACCACGGCCGGGGTCTATGGCTACACCTTC | CASSTTAGVYGYTF
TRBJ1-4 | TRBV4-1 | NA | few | TGCGCCAGCAGCCAAGAATGGGGTTGGGGCAATGAAAAACTGTTTTTT | CASSQEWGWGNEKLFF
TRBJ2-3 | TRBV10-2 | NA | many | TGCGCCAGCAGTGATACGGCAGATACGCAGTATTTT | CASSDTADTQYF
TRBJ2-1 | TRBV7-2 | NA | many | TGTGCCAGCAGCCGCGGGTCTACAAACGACAATGAGCAGTTCTTC | CASSRGSTNDNEQFF
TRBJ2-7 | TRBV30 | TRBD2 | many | TGTGCCTGGAGTGACTTTAGCGGGATTAACGAGCAGTACTTC | CAWSDFSGINEQYF
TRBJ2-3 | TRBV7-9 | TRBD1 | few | TGTGCCAGCAGGCTAGGGGGCGATACGCAGTATTTT | CASRLGGDTQYF
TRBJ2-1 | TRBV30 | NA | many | TGTGCCTGGAGCTTTTACCATGAGCAGTTCTTC | CAWSFYHEQFF
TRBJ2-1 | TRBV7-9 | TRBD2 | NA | TGTGCCAGCAGCCTAGGGAGCGGGAGGGTCGATGAGCAGTTCTTC | CASSLGSGRVDEQFF
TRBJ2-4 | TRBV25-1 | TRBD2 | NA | TGTGCCAGCAGTGGGTCGGGACTAGCGGGAGGGGCCAAAAACATTCAGTACTTC | CASSGSGLAGGAKNIQYF
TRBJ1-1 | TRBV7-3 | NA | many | TGTGCCAGCAGCATTCAATGGGACACTGAAGCTTTCTTT | CASSIQWDTEAFF
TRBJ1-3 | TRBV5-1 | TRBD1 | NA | TGCGCCAGCAGCTGGACAGGACTCTCTGGAAACACCATATATTTT | CASSWTGLSGNTIYF
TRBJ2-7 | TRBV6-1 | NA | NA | TGTGCCAGCAGCTACCACCTGGACAGCTACGAGCAGTACTTC | CASSYHLDSYEQYF
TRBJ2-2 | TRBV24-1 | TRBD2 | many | TGTGCCACCAGGGGCTATAGCGGGAGCGTCGACACCGGGGAGCTGTTTTTT | CATRGYSGSVDTGELFF
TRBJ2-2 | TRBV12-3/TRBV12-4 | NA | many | TGTGCCAGCAGTCCGGGACAGGGACTAGCGAGACTCCTGACCGGGGAGCTGTTTTTT | CASSPGQGLARLLTGELFF
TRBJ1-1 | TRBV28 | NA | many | TGTGCCAGCAGTCCCCACAGGGTCCACCCTGAAGCTTTCTTT | CASSPHRVHPEAFF
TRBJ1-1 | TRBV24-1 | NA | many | TGTGCCACCAGTGAATTACAGGGCGTTAACACTGAAGCTTTCTTT | CATSELQGVNTEAFF
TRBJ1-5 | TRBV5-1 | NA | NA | TGCGCCAGCAGCTTGGGGGTTGAGAGCAATCAGCCCCAGCATTTT | CASSLGVESNQPQHF
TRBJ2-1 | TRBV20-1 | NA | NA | TGCAGTGCTAGGGACAGACTAGGAGGTATCAATGAGCAGTTCTTC | CSARDRLGGINEQFF
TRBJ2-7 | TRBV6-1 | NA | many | TGTGCCAGCAGTTACCACGACACGGAAGGCGAGCAGTACTTC | CASSYHDTEGEQYF
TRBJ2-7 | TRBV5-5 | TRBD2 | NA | TGTGCCAGCAGCTTGGTGGCCGGACTAGCGGGAGAGGGCGTACGACTGGGCGAGCAGTACTTC | CASSLVAGLAGEGVRLGEQYF
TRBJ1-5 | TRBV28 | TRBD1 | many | TGTGCCAGCAGTTCAACAGGGGGGAGCCAGCCCCAGCATTTT | CASSSTGGSQPQHF
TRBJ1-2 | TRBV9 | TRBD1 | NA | TGTGCCAGCAGCGTAGGGACAGGGGGTGAACTGTATGGCTACACCTTC | CASSVGTGGELYGYTF
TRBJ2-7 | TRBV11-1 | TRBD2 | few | TGTGCCAGCAGCTTCCATAGCGGGAGAAGCTCCTACGAGCAGTACTTC | CASSFHSGRSSYEQYF
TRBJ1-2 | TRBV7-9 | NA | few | TGTGCCAGCAGCTTGCCCTTCTTCCCGCCCGGCTACACCTTC | CASSLPFFPPGYTF
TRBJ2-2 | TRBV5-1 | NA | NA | TGCTCCAGCAGCTACATGGGAGAGCGGCTGTTTTTT | CSSSYMGERLFF
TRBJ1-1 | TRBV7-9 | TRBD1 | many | TGTGCCAGCAGCCTCCGGGACAGGAACACTGAAGCTTTCTTT | CASSLRDRNTEAFF
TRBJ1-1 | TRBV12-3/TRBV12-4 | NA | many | TGTGCCAGCAGTTTAAATCCGGGTCGAGGGACTGAAGCTTTCTTT | CASSLNPGRGTEAFF
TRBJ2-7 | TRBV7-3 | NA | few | TGTGCCAGCAGCTTCTCCTCCGGGACCCACGAGCAGTACTTC | CASSFSSGTHEQYF
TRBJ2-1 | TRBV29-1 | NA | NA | TGCAGCTTTCAGGGTGACGGGATCAATGAGCAGTTCTTC | CSFQGDGINEQFF
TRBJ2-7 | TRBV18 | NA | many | TGTGCCAGCTCACCCCGGACCGACCCCTACGAGCAGTACTTC | CASSPRTDPYEQYF
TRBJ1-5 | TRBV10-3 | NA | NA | TGTGCCATCAGTGAGGAACCGTTTAATCAGCCCCAGCATTTT | CAISEEPFNQPQHF
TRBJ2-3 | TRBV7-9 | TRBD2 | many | TGTGCCAGCAGCCCAAGTCCTTGGACTAGCGGGAAGGTTGGAGATACGCAGTATTTT | CASSPSPWTSGKVGDTQYF
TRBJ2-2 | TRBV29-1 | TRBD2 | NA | TGCAGCGTTAGAAGCGGGATGCACACCGGGGAGCTGTTTTTT | CSVRSGMHTGELFF
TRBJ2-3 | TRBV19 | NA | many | TGTGCCAGTAGTATAGCTGACATCACAGATACGCAGTATTTT | CASSIADITDTQYF
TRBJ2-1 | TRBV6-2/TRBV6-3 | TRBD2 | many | TGTGCCAGCAGCCACCCCGGACTAGTACCCTTTTACGAGCAGTTCTTC | CASSHPGLVPFYEQFF
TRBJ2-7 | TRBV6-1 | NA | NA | TGTGCCAGCTCCCTGAACCCACAGCCCTCCTACGAGCAGTACTTC | CASSLNPQPSYEQYF
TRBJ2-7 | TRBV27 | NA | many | TGTGCCAGCACAGGGCAGGGTTCCGAGCAGTACTTC | CASTGQGSEQYF
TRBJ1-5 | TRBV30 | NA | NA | TGTGCCTGTGGCCAGGGTTACCATCAGCCCCAGCATTTT | CACGQGYHQPQHF
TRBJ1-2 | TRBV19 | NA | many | TGTGCCAGTAGTATGGGGCCCACAAGGAGCTACACCTTC | CASSMGPTRSYTF
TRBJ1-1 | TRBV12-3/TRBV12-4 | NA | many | TGTGCCAGCAGTTTGAGGAGGTTGAACACTGAAGCTTTCTTT | CASSLRRLNTEAFF